A selection of T cell receptor beta chains follows, all from one sample in a study of T cells in Graves' hyperthyroidism and ophthalmopathy. TCRdb re-analysed the multiplex PCR reads in MiXCR, keeping a single row per CDR3 protein. The sample shows hundreds of thousands of distinct CDR3 sequences, around 38% of them seen only once. The specimen was blood. Receptor source: a man between 18 and 35 years old with Graves' hyperthyroidism. CDR3s include the opening cysteine and the closing phenylalanine or tryptophan. The D gene is left open where the match is weak. For some rows the clone size is stated as once, few or many, or as a class when expanded; others skip it.

d_call j_call clone_size v_call cdr3_nt cdr3_aa
NA TRBJ2-7 NA TRBV20-1 TGCAGTGCTAGAGATCTCGACCGCAGGACCTACGAGCAGTACTTC CSARDLDRRTYEQYF
TRBD1 TRBJ1-5 few TRBV4-1 TGCGCCAGCAGCGACGGGACAGGGCGGCCCCAGCATTTT CASSDGTGRPQHF
NA TRBJ2-5 NA TRBV9 TGTGCCAGCAGCGGACAGCCCTCTGGGGAGACCCAGTACTTC CASSGQPSGETQYF
NA TRBJ1-1 NA TRBV6-6 TGTGCCAGCAGTGAGGCAGTGAACACTGAAGCTTTCTTT CASSEAVNTEAFF
NA TRBJ2-7 few TRBV7-9 TGTGCCTGCGACCGGGACACCAACTCCTACGAGCAGTACTTC CACDRDTNSYEQYF
TRBD2 TRBJ2-5 NA TRBV7-8 TGTGCCAGCAGCCCCGCCAGCGGGGGACAAGAGACCCAGTACTTC CASSPASGGQETQYF
NA TRBJ1-2 NA TRBV12-3/TRBV12-4 TGTGCCAGCAGTTTCGGGACGCCAGTCTATGGCTACACCTTC CASSFGTPVYGYTF
NA TRBJ2-2 NA TRBV2 TGTGCCAGCAGCCCTAACAGGGGAGGTCCCGGGGAGCTGTTTTTT CASSPNRGGPGELFF
TRBD1 TRBJ1-2 many TRBV20-1 TGCAGTGCGGCTGAGACAGGGTATACCTATGGCTACACCTTC CSAAETGYTYGYTF
NA TRBJ1-6 few TRBV11-2 TGTGCCAGCAGCTTAGATGACGAGGGGGGCGAATCACCCCTCCACTTT CASSLDDEGGESPLHF
NA TRBJ2-7 many TRBV10-3 TGTGCCATCAGTGAGCAGGTCGAGCAGTACTTC CAISEQVEQYF
NA TRBJ1-6 few TRBV14 TGTGCCAGCAGCCCGGACCGGCCGTATAATTCACCCCTCCACTTT CASSPDRPYNSPLHF
NA TRBJ2-7 NA TRBV7-9 TGTGCCAGCAGCCAACCAAAAACACAATTTCCTAGCTCCTACGAGCAGTACTTC CASSQPKTQFPSSYEQYF
NA TRBJ1-6 NA TRBV6-6 TGTGCCAGCAGTTACGGGGGGCGCGGTAATTCACCCCTCCACTTT CASSYGGRGNSPLHF
TRBD1 TRBJ2-2 few TRBV2 TGTGCCAGCAGTGCCAGTCGGGACAGGGACACCGGGGAGCTGTTTTTT CASSASRDRDTGELFF
NA TRBJ2-6 few TRBV4-2 TGTGCCAGCAGCCACGAGGGCTCTGGGGCCAACGTCCTGACTTTC CASSHEGSGANVLTF
NA TRBJ1-5 few TRBV7-2 TGTGCCAGCAGTCCACGAGGGCAGGCCACCAATCAGCCCCAGCATTTT CASSPRGQATNQPQHF
NA TRBJ2-7 NA TRBV29-1 TGCAGCGTTGGGACGGCAACATCCTACGAGCAGTACTTC CSVGTATSYEQYF
TRBD2 TRBJ2-7 few TRBV19 TGTGCCAGTAGTATGAGCGGGAGATCCTACGAGCAGTACTTC CASSMSGRSYEQYF
TRBD1 TRBJ1-5 many TRBV19 TGTGCCAGCAAGTCACAGGGGGAGCATCAGCCCCAGCATTTT CASKSQGEHQPQHF
NA TRBJ2-7 NA TRBV7-2 TGTGCCAGCAGCTTTACCCCCCTCGGTAGCGTAGCCTACGAGCAGTACTTC CASSFTPLGSVAYEQYF
NA TRBJ2-5 NA TRBV7-2 TGTGCCAGCAGCCGTAACCAGGGAGTTCAAGAGACCCAGTACTTC CASSRNQGVQETQYF
NA TRBJ1-1 few TRBV19 TGTGCCAGCAGCAACACCGGGACGGAGAACACTGAAGCTTTCTTT CASSNTGTENTEAFF
NA TRBJ2-7 NA TRBV20-1 TGCAGTGCCGGACGACTAGACTACGAGCAGTACTTC CSAGRLDYEQYF
NA TRBJ1-5 many TRBV19 TGTGCCAGCACTGTCCAGGACAGCTATCAGCCCCAGCATTTT CASTVQDSYQPQHF
NA TRBJ1-2 NA TRBV29-1 TGCAGCGTTCGGGAGGCTGGCTACACCTTC CSVREAGYTF
NA TRBJ1-2 NA TRBV6-5 TGTGCCAGCACCAAGGGGGGAATGGTCTATGGCTACACCTTC CASTKGGMVYGYTF
NA TRBJ2-2 NA TRBV4-3 TGCGCCAGCAGCCAGCTGGGGAACACCGGGGAGCTGTTTTTT CASSQLGNTGELFF
TRBD1 TRBJ1-4 many TRBV25-1 TGTGCCAGCAGTGGGGGACAGGGCCTTAATGAAAAACTGTTTTTT CASSGGQGLNEKLFF